These 24 T cell receptor beta chains were sequenced from one sample in a study of CD8 T cells in Susac syndrome. With random hexamers, reverse transcription was performed on roughly 0.5 to 1 ug of RNA. Via MiXCR, TCRdb re-called the immunoSEQ multiplex PCR reads, giving one row per CDR3 protein. In the table there are 200,000 to 300,000 distinct CDR3 sequences, almost 97% of which are singletons. The sequencing input was CD4+ T cells from PBMCs. The source of these receptors is a human donor with Susac syndrome.

The chain links TRBV29-1 to TRBJ1-1; tentatively, D is TRBD1 (5 bases). Germline V gene data show CDR1 as SQVTM and CDR2 as ANQGSEA. The length of the CDR3 is 13 residues. Trimming left V 7 bases short and J 5 bases short, with 17 bases between. CDR3 protein: CSGGSHPLTEAFF. CDR3 coding DNA: TGCAGCGGGGGGTCCCATCCCCTGACTGAAGCTTTCTTT. Looking up the rest from reference TRBV29-1 and TRBJ1-1 gives the full variable domain: SAVISQKPSRDICQRGTSLTIQCQVDSQVTMMFWYRQQPGQSLTLIATANQGSEATYESGFVIDKFPISRPNLTFSTLTVSNMSPEDSSIYLCSGGSHPLTEAFFGQGTRLTVV.

The V gene is TRBV3-1, the J gene TRBJ2-7, with D possibly being TRBD2 (5 bases). The CDR3 is 15 residues long. Germline-derived CDR1 and CDR2 are LGHDT and YNNKEL (reference sequence). Trimming left V 4 bases short and J 3 bases short, with 16 bases between. CDR3 residues: CASSPRTAGSYEQYF. In nucleotides, the CDR3 is TGTGCCAGCAGCCCCCGGACTGCAGGTAGCTACGAGCAGTACTTC.

The chain joins TRBV6-2 or TRBV6-3 to TRBJ2-1, with 10 bases that match TRBD2. Losses at the gene ends were 6 bases for V and 5 bases for J; bases not matched to a gene: 7. Germline V gene data show CDR1 as MNHEY and CDR2 as SVGEGT. The CDR3 contains 15 residues. The chain's CDR3 is CASSRTSGENNEQFF. The CDR3 nucleotides are TGTGCCAGCAGCCGCACTAGCGGGGAAAACAATGAGCAGTTCTTC.

This chain connects TRBV7-9 to TRBJ2-5; TRBD1 might be the D (6 bases). There are 16 residues in the CDR3. The V end lost 5 bases, the J end lost 0 bases, and 16 bases lay between the germline ends. In germline, CDR1 is SEHNR, CDR2 FQNEAQ (reference sequence). The CDR3 sequence: CASSRRTVLYQETQYF. CDR3 coding DNA: TGTGCCAGCAGCCGGCGGACAGTGTTGTACCAAGAGACCCAGTACTTC.

The CDR3 is CASSFDSPQFF. In nucleotides, the CDR3 is TGTGCCAGCAGCTTTGATTCTCCGCAGTTCTTC. The V call is TRBV7-9, the J call TRBJ2-1, with D uncertain. The V gene's germline CDR1 is SEHNR and CDR2 FQNEAQ (reference sequence). The CDR3 covers 11 residues. Trimming pared 3 bases from V and 12 bases from J, leaving 9 bases between.

The chain recombines TRBV12-3 or TRBV12-4 with TRBJ2-2, with a weak D call TRBD2 (5 bases). The CDR3 is made up of 14 amino acids. V was trimmed by 6 bases and J by 1 base, leaving 9 bases between them. The CDR3, as DNA: TGTGCCAGCAGGGACGGACTGAACACCGGGGAGCTGTTTTTT. As protein: CASRDGLNTGELFF.

The J gene is TRBJ1-2, the V gene TRBV5-4; 9 bases are shared with TRBD1. J lost 5 bases, V lost 5 bases, and 7 bases had no gene match. This CDR3 comprises 14 residues. Germline CDR1 reads SGHNT; CDR2 reads YYREEE (reference sequence). CDR3 amino acids: CASSQRTGDYGYTF. The CDR3 nucleotides read TGTGCCAGCAGTCAAAGGACAGGGGATTATGGCTACACCTTC.

The chain employs TRBV7-9 and TRBJ2-3; 9 nucleotides match TRBD2. After removal of 1 base from V and 3 bases from J, the junction contained 2 bases not matched to a gene. The CDR3 consists of 15 residues. Looked up from germline, CDR1 is SEHNR and CDR2 is FQNEAQ (reference sequence). CDR3 bases: TGTGCCAGCAGCTTAGACACTAGCGGGACAGATACGCAGTATTTT. Translated: CASSLDTSGTDTQYF.

V usage is TRBV19 and J usage is TRBJ2-1; D is ambiguous. There are 12 residues in the CDR3. The V gene's germline CDR1 is LNHDA and CDR2 SQIVND (reference sequence). Trimming cost V 5 bases and J 15 bases, with 17 bases left between them. The chain's CDR3 is CASSLTGLRLFF. CDR3 DNA: TGTGCCAGTAGTTTAACGGGCCTTAGGCTGTTCTTC.

This chain joins TRBV7-9 and TRBJ1-5, with a tentative D call TRBD1 (6 bases). Trimming took 5 bases from V and 3 from J, leaving 11 bases between them. The CDR3 length is 14 residues. Germline loops: CDR1 SEHNR, CDR2 FQNEAQ (reference sequence). The CDR3 nucleotides are TGTGCCAGCAGCGCGGACAGCTACAATCAGCCCCAGCATTTT. This codes for CASSADSYNQPQHF. The full variable domain, with the rest looked up from reference TRBV7-9 and TRBJ1-5, is DTGVSQNPRHKITKRGQNVTFRCDPISEHNRLYWYRQTLGQGPEFLTYFQNEAQLEKSRLLSDRFSAERPKGSFSTLEIQRTEQGDSAMYLCASSADSYNQPQHFGDGTRLSIL.

The chain links TRBV9 to TRBJ1-1; D gene uncertain. V lost 0 bases and J 1 base, leaving 7 bases between the germline ends. The germline CDR1 and CDR2 sequences are SGDLS and YYNGEE. The CDR3 covers 14 residues. CDR3 residues: CASSVVPRNTEAFF. The CDR3 DNA reads TGTGCCAGCAGCGTAGTGCCCCGGAACACTGAAGCTTTCTTT.

The rearrangement joins TRBV20-1 to TRBJ1-5; TRBD1 might be the D (6 bases). Trimming removed 6 bases at V and 8 bases at J, with 17 bases between. This CDR3 has 13 amino acids. The germline CDR1 and CDR2 sequences are DFQATT and SNEGSKA (reference sequence). The CDR3 loop reads CSASRTEGKPQHF. CDR3 in DNA: TGCAGTGCCTCCAGGACAGAGGGAAAGCCCCAGCATTTT.

Of note for this clonotype: The DNA is left out, because the CDR3 cannot be placed on it with certainty; the CDR3 is given as TCRdb lists it. V is TRBV19 and J is TRBJ1-5; the listed D gene, TRBD1, was not tested against the DNA. From its first to its last residue, the CDR3 has 14 amino acids. Germline CDR1 is LNHDA and CDR2 is SQIVND (reference sequence). The CDR3 region is CASSGQGVNQPQHF.

This sequence joins TRBV4-2 and TRBJ1-1; tentative D call: TRBD1 (5 bases). Trimming removed 0 bases from V and 11 bases from J, with 19 bases in between. CDR3 length equals 15 residues. Germline V gene lookup returns CDR1 LGHNA and CDR2 YNFKEQ. CDR3 nucleotide sequence: TGTGCCAGCAGCCAAGATCGGCAAGGGGCGGGGTTGGCTTTCTTT. Protein: CASSQDRQGAGLAFF.

The chain is built from TRBV19 and TRBJ2-7; TRBD2 aligns across 7 bases. The junction had 6 bases not matched to a gene; V was cut back by 7 bases and J by 3 bases. This CDR3 comprises 13 residues. Germline CDR1 LNHDA, CDR2 SQIVND (reference sequence). CDR3 in amino acids: CASKRGDDYEQYF. Written as DNA, the CDR3 is TGTGCCAGTAAGCGGGGCGACGACTACGAGCAGTACTTC.

The rearrangement joins TRBV30 to TRBJ1-2, with D perhaps TRBD1 (6 bases). Trimming took off 5 bases at V and 2 bases at J, with 15 bases between the two ends. Germline V lookup: CDR1 GTSNPN, CDR2 SVGIG (reference sequence). The CDR3 contains 14 residues. The CDR3 nucleotides are TGTGCCTGGGGCGTCGGGGGGGCGAACTATGGCTACACCTTC. Translated, it gives CAWGVGGANYGYTF. Together with reference TRBV30 and TRBJ1-2, the CDR3 gives the full variable domain: SQTIHQWPATLVQPVGSPLSLECTVEGTSNPNLYWYRQAAGRGLQLLFYSVGIGQISSEVPQNLSASRPQDRQFILSSKKLLLSDSGFYLCAWGVGGANYGYTFGSGTRLTVV.

This clonotype was recorded once. The gene calls are TRBV4-1 and TRBJ1-5; D unclear. V was trimmed by 0 bases and J by 1 base, leaving 7 bases between them. Germline values: CDR1 MGHRA, CDR2 YSYEKL. The CDR3 length is 15 residues. The CDR3 DNA reads TGCGCCAGCAGCCAAGAGACCTACAGCAATCAGCCCCAGCATTTT. Its translation: CASSQETYSNQPQHF.

The V gene is TRBV28, the J gene TRBJ2-3, with D tentatively TRBD2 (6 bases). The CDR3 is made up of 16 amino acids. V shed 5 bases and J shed 2 bases, with 17 bases lying between them. Germline V gene sequence: CDR1 MDHEN, CDR2 SYDVKM. Here the CDR3 reads CASSLGTPTSTDTQYF. CDR3 in DNA: TGTGCCAGCAGTCTTGGGACTCCGACGTCCACAGATACGCAGTATTTT.

The chain couples TRBV10-2 to TRBJ2-7; D might be TRBD2 (5 bases). The CDR3 has 15 residues. Germline values: CDR1 WSHSY, CDR2 SAAADI. With 8 bases removed from V and 0 bases from J, the gap between germline ends came to 17 bases. This CDR3 reads CASAVAGISSYEQYF. The CDR3 nucleotides are TGCGCCAGCGCGGTGGCGGGCATAAGCTCCTACGAGCAGTACTTC.

This rearrangement joins TRBV12-3 or TRBV12-4 to TRBJ2-7, with D uncertain. V lost 7 bases and J 3 bases, leaving 10 bases between the germline ends. The CDR3 has 12 amino acids. CDR3 bases: TGTGCCAGCACCCCCTCCCACTACGAGCAGTACTTC. Translated, it gives CASTPSHYEQYF.

This chain links TRBV7-2 with TRBJ2-7; 10 positions match TRBD1. Trimming removed 4 bases from V and 3 bases from J; junction bases left unmatched: 3. Germline V gene sequence: CDR1 SGHTA, CDR2 FQGNSA. This CDR3 spans 14 amino acids. The CDR3 is CASSWDRGIYEQYF. In nucleotides, the CDR3 is TGTGCCAGCAGCTGGGACAGGGGTATCTACGAGCAGTACTTC.

This clonotype appeared a single time. The chain uses TRBV27 and TRBJ2-2; D may be TRBD1 (5 bases). This CDR3 spans 14 amino acids. CDR1 is MNHEY, CDR2 SMNVEV, per germline (reference sequence). Trimming removed 6 bases at V and 4 bases at J, with 12 bases between. The CDR3 here is CASRSGWGTGELFF. As DNA, the CDR3 is TGTGCCAGCAGGTCAGGGTGGGGCACCGGGGAGCTGTTTTTT.

This chain joins TRBV12-3 or TRBV12-4 and TRBJ2-7; D gene unclear. The ends were cut back, 5 bases at V and 6 bases at J, with 14 bases in the middle. CDR3 size: 13 residues. CDR3 residues: CASSRIVGSEQYF. Written as DNA, the CDR3 is TGTGCCAGCAGTAGAATAGTGGGCAGCGAGCAGTACTTC.

The chain combines TRBV9 with TRBJ2-7, with TRBD1 as a possible D gene (5 bases). V was trimmed by 0 bases and J by 4 bases, leaving 11 bases between them. The germline CDR1 and CDR2 sequences are SGDLS and YYNGEE. The CDR3 extends over 14 amino acids. CDR3 sequence: CASSVGRQSYEQYF. CDR3 bases: TGTGCCAGCAGCGTAGGCAGACAGTCGTACGAGCAGTACTTC.